These 29 T cell receptor beta chains were all obtained from the same sample, sequenced in a study of tumor-infiltrating lymphocytes in localized non-small cell lung cancer. Profiled with immunoSEQ multiplex PCR; TCRdb holds only in-frame clones, not every one. The sample gives 25,000 or so clones, over 60% of which show up once; 5.5% to 7.5% is in the top ten. What was sequenced was lung tumor tissue. All receptors come from a human donor with non-small cell lung cancer.

This chain joins TRBV18 and TRBJ2-2; TRBD1 is a possible D gene (5 bases). CDR1 is KGHSH, CDR2 LQKENI, per germline. Deletions cut 7 bases from V and 1 base from J, with 10 bases between. This CDR3 region has 14 residues. CDR3: CASLAGLNTGELFF. The CDR3 DNA sequence: TGTGCCAGCTTAGCAGGGTTGAACACCGGGGAGCTGTTTTTT.

This clone has a single count. The chain combines TRBV7-2 with TRBJ1-2; TRBD1 is a possible D gene (5 bases). CDR1 is SGHTA and CDR2 is FQGNSA in the germline V gene. This CDR3 is built from 13 residues. Trimming took 2 bases from V and 8 from J, leaving 12 bases between them. This chain's CDR3 is CASSLMTDIGYTF. As DNA, the CDR3 is TGTGCCAGCAGCTTAATGACGGACATAGGCTACACCTTC.

This chain connects TRBV25-1 to TRBJ1-5; 9 positions agree with TRBD1. After removal of 9 bases from V and 1 base from J, the junction contained 7 bases not matched to a gene. The CDR3 covers 15 residues. Germline V lookup: CDR1 MGHDK, CDR2 SYGVNS. CDR3 residues: CASPPGTGSNQPQHF. Written as DNA, the CDR3 is TGTGCCAGTCCCCCCGGGACAGGGAGCAATCAGCCCCAGCATTTT.

This chain links TRBV4-3 with TRBJ2-2, with TRBD2 identical over 8 bases. The germline V gene has CDR1 LGHNA and CDR2 YSLEER. The CDR3 loop spans 16 amino acids. V gave up 1 base and J gave up 3 bases; unmatched junction bases: 4. The CDR3 reads CASSQGGGGYTGELFF. CDR3 nucleotides: TGCGCCAGCAGCCAAGGAGGCGGGGGGTACACCGGGGAGCTGTTTTTT.

The chain joins TRBV30 to TRBJ2-5; TRBD2 aligns across 14 bases. With the DNA end fitting TRBJ2-7 better, the J assignment may be wrong. From germline, CDR1 is GTSNPN and CDR2 SVGIG (reference sequence). This CDR3 has 18 amino acids. CDR3 nucleotides: TGTGCCTGGAATCAACGGGGACTAGCGGGAGTATCCTCCTACGAGCAGTACTTC. Translation: CAWNQRGLAGVSSYEQYF.

This clone has only a few counts. J is TRBJ1-6 and V is TRBV5-1; D not certain. The CDR3 runs 13 residues. The germline CDR1 and CDR2 sequences are SGHRS and YFSETQ. Trimming removed 3 bases from V and 5 bases from J, with 6 bases in between. The CDR3 sequence is CASSYGDNSPLHF. CDR3 bases: TGCGCCAGCAGCTACGGGGATAATTCACCCCTCCACTTT.

The chain joins TRBV7-8 to TRBJ2-6, with a weak D call TRBD1 (5 bases). The length of the CDR3 is 16 residues. The V end lost 3 bases, the J end lost 0 bases, and 9 bases lay between the germline ends. Germline CDR1 is SGHVS and CDR2 is FQNEAQ. This chain's CDR3 is CASSFTGYSGANVLTF. As DNA, the CDR3 is TGTGCCAGCAGCTTCACAGGTTACTCTGGGGCCAACGTCCTGACTTTC.

This rearrangement joins TRBV14 to TRBJ1-5, with TRBD1 matching 10 bases. V was pared by 0 bases and J by 6 bases, with 11 bases of the junction left unmatched. The CDR3 length is 18 residues. Germline lookup yields CDR1 SGHDN and CDR2 FVKESK. CDR3 region: CASSQEFPRQGALQPQHF. CDR3 coding DNA: TGTGCCAGCAGCCAAGAATTCCCTCGACAGGGGGCGCTTCAGCCCCAGCATTTT.

The rearrangement links TRBV5-1 to TRBJ1-5; 8 bases line up with TRBD1. The germline V gene has CDR1 SGHRS and CDR2 YFSETQ. J lost 4 bases, V lost 4 bases, and 4 bases had no gene match. This CDR3 is 14 amino acids long. The CDR3, as DNA: TGCGCCAGCAGCGTTGGGGACAGGAATCAGCCCCAGCATTTT. The encoded protein is CASSVGDRNQPQHF.

This chain links TRBV6-5 with TRBJ1-2; no clear D gene. The germline V and J ends were trimmed by 7 bases and 4 bases, with 19 bases remaining between them. The CDR3 consists of 15 residues. Germline values: CDR1 MNHEY, CDR2 SVGAGI. CDR3 residues: CASTQTGAARYGYTF. In DNA form, the CDR3 reads TGTGCCAGCACCCAAACGGGCGCAGCTCGCTATGGCTACACCTTC.

This chain connects TRBV5-1 to TRBJ2-2; TRBD1 or TRBD2 may be the D gene (5 bases each). The CDR3 loop spans 12 amino acids. Trimming cost V 3 bases and J 7 bases, with 7 bases left between them. Germline lookup yields CDR1 SGHRS and CDR2 YFSETQ. CDR3 nucleotide sequence: TGCGCCAGCAGCTATGGGGGCGGGGAGCTGTTTTTT. Translation gives CASSYGGGELFF.

Here the CDR3 DNA reads TGTGCCAGCACCCAAGTGAGGGGTACCACTGAAGCTTTCTTT. Its translation is CASTQVRGTTEAFF. This chain uses TRBV2 with TRBJ1-1; TRBD1 is a possible D gene (5 bases). This CDR3 is built from 14 residues. From germline, CDR1 is SNHLY and CDR2 FYNNEI. With 7 bases removed from V and 4 bases from J, the gap between germline ends came to 16 bases.

This chain links TRBV18 with TRBJ1-6; D perhaps matches TRBD1 (6 bases). There are 17 residues in the CDR3. The V gene's germline CDR1 is KGHSH and CDR2 LQKENI. The V end was cut by 3 bases, the J end by 0 bases, with 12 bases between. In nucleotides, the CDR3 is TGTGCCAGCTCACCCTCGACAGGTAGCTCCTATAATTCACCCCTCCACTTT. Amino acid sequence: CASSPSTGSSYNSPLHF.

In DNA form, the CDR3 reads TGTGCCAGCAGCCAATTCCTCTCTGGAAACACCATATATTTT. Encoded protein: CASSQFLSGNTIYF. The chain couples TRBV14 to TRBJ1-3; D gene ambiguous. This CDR3 contains 14 residues. Deletions cut 2 bases from V and 0 bases from J, with 5 bases between. CDR1 is SGHDN and CDR2 is FVKESK in the germline V gene.

J is TRBJ2-6 and V is TRBV5-4, with D possibly being TRBD2 (6 bases). The V end lost 6 bases, the J end lost 0 bases, and 16 bases lay between the germline ends. Germline CDR1 and CDR2: SGHNT and YYREEE (reference sequence). This CDR3 has 17 residues. The CDR3 region is CASTRDSSYSGANVLTF. CDR3 DNA: TGTGCCAGCACCCGGGACTCAAGTTACTCTGGGGCCAACGTCCTGACTTTC.

V gene TRBV5-6 combines with J gene TRBJ1-2; tentative D call: TRBD1 (6 bases). CDR3 length: 12 residues. V lost 5 bases and J lost 7, with 12 bases in between. Germline loops: CDR1 SGHDT, CDR2 YYEEEE. As DNA, the CDR3 is TGTGCCAGCAGGCGGGGGGCTGGTGGCTACACCTTC. Its translation is CASRRGAGGYTF. Full variable domain (remainder filled in from reference TRBV5-6 and TRBJ1-2): DAGVTQSPTHLIKTRGQQVTLRCSPKSGHDTVSWYQQALGQGPQFIFQYYEEEERQRGNFPDRFSGHQFPNYSSELNVNALLLGDSALYLCASRRGAGGYTFGSGTRLTVV.

This chain connects TRBV5-1 to TRBJ2-2; 8 bases agree with TRBD1. The CDR3 spans 15 residues. Germline trimming cut 4 bases from V and 4 bases from J; bases unmatched to any gene: 6. From germline, CDR1 is SGHRS and CDR2 YFSETQ. The CDR3, as DNA: TGCGCCAGCAGCGCAACAGGGGGTAGCACCGGGGAGCTGTTTTTT. Encoded protein: CASSATGGSTGELFF.

This rearrangement joins TRBV7-3 to TRBJ2-7, with TRBD1 matching over 7 bases. This CDR3 is built from 15 residues. The V gene end was trimmed by 2 bases and the J gene end by 2 bases; junction bases not matched to a gene: 6. CDR1 SGHTA and CDR2 FQGTGA come from the germline V gene. This chain's CDR3 is CASSLAPGQTYEQYF. CDR3 sequence (DNA): TGTGCCAGCAGCTTAGCTCCGGGACAGACCTACGAGCAGTACTTC. Based on the CDR3 plus reference TRBV7-3 and TRBJ2-7, the full variable domain is GAGVSQTPSNKVTEKGKYVELRCDPISGHTALYWYRQSLGQGPEFLIYFQGTGAADDSGLPNDRFFAVRPEGSVSTLKIQRTERGDSAVYLCASSLAPGQTYEQYFGPGTRLTVT.

This clone was seen only a few times. The chain recombines TRBV7-2 with TRBJ1-1; D gene ambiguous. This CDR3 is built from 15 residues. Germline-derived CDR1 and CDR2 are SGHTA and FQGNSA. Trimming pared 0 bases from V and 0 bases from J, leaving 8 bases between. CDR3 residues: CASSLARGLNTEAFF. CDR3 nucleotide sequence: TGTGCCAGCAGCTTAGCAAGAGGGTTGAACACTGAAGCTTTCTTT.

The chain employs TRBV4-3 and TRBJ2-3; unclear D gene. The CDR3 runs to 14 residues. Germline CDR1 and CDR2: LGHNA and YSLEER. Trimming removed 0 bases at V and 4 bases at J, with 8 bases between. The CDR3 reads CASSQELGPDTQYF. The CDR3 DNA is TGCGCCAGCAGCCAAGAACTCGGGCCAGATACGCAGTATTTT.

By share, this clone counts as medium-sized. V and J are TRBV2 and TRBJ1-2; D possibly corresponds to TRBD1 (6 bases). V gave up 4 bases and J gave up 4 bases, with 10 bases separating them. Germline V gene lookup returns CDR1 SNHLY and CDR2 FYNNEI. The CDR3 length is 13 residues. The CDR3 coding sequence is TGTGCCAGCAGTGTTTTCAGGGGCTATGGCTACACCTTC. Translating gives CASSVFRGYGYTF.

The V and J genes are TRBV10-3 and TRBJ1-2, with 9 bases identical to TRBD1. Per the germline V gene, CDR1 is ENHRY and CDR2 is SYGVKD. The V gene end was trimmed by 7 bases and the J gene end by 10 bases; junction bases not matched to a gene: 7. The CDR3 contains 12 residues. The CDR3 bases are TGTGCCATCATGAGAACAGGGGGCGTCTACACCTTC. Translating gives CAIMRTGGVYTF.

This chain links TRBV7-2 with TRBJ1-1; no clear D gene. Germline lookup yields CDR1 SGHTA and CDR2 FQGNSA. The CDR3 spans 11 residues. V shed 5 bases and J shed 3 bases, with 4 bases lying between them. The CDR3, as DNA: TGTGCCAGCAGCGGCCACACTGAAGCTTTCTTT. Its translation: CASSGHTEAFF.

This rearrangement joins TRBV5-4 to TRBJ2-3; 14 nucleotides line up with TRBD2. Germline V gene lookup returns CDR1 SGHNT and CDR2 YYREEE (reference sequence). There are 16 residues in the CDR3. V gave up 4 bases and J gave up 5 bases; unmatched junction bases: 6. The CDR3 reads CASSGGTSGGIDTQYF. The CDR3 nucleotides are TGTGCCAGCAGCGGCGGGACTAGCGGGGGTATAGATACGCAGTATTTT.

This clone has only a few counts. The chain couples TRBV30 to TRBJ1-2, with D maybe TRBD1 (5 bases). This CDR3 region has 14 residues. V dropped 6 bases and J dropped 5 bases, with 19 bases sitting between them. Germline V gene data show CDR1 as GTSNPN and CDR2 as SVGIG (reference sequence). The chain's CDR3 is CACHSGGTAYGYTF. The CDR3 DNA is TGTGCCTGCCACTCGGGGGGGACGGCATATGGCTACACCTTC.

The J gene is TRBJ2-2, the V gene TRBV18; maybe TRBD2 (6 bases). Trimming left V 3 bases short and J 1 base short, with 6 bases between. The V gene's germline CDR1 is KGHSH and CDR2 LQKENI. The CDR3 contains 14 residues. The CDR3: CASSPGLNTGELFF. DNA for the CDR3: TGTGCCAGCTCACCGGGACTGAACACCGGGGAGCTGTTTTTT.

The rearrangement uses TRBV5-6 and TRBJ2-4, with 9 positions matching TRBD2. V was clipped by 5 bases and J by 3 bases; unmatched bases: 6. The CDR3 loop spans 15 amino acids. Looked up from germline, CDR1 is SGHDT and CDR2 is YYEEEE. The CDR3 protein is CASRPSGAGKNIQYF. CDR3 DNA sequence: TGTGCCAGCAGACCTAGCGGGGCGGGCAAAAACATTCAGTACTTC.

The chain employs TRBV4-1 and TRBJ1-1; weak D call: TRBD1 (5 bases). Germline V gene sequence: CDR1 MGHRA, CDR2 YSYEKL. The CDR3 runs 15 residues. Trimming removed 0 bases from V and 5 bases from J, with 13 bases in between. The CDR3 DNA reads as TGCGCCAGCAGCCAAGAACAGGAGGTTGGGACTGAAGCTTTCTTT. It translates to CASSQEQEVGTEAFF.

The chain carries TRBV29-1 and TRBJ2-1, with 12 bases matching TRBD2. Germline CDR1 SQVTM, CDR2 ANQGSEA. V shed 3 bases, J shed 6 bases, and the junction held 18 bases outside the gene matches. The CDR3 totals 19 residues. The CDR3 reads CSVDPSASGGARHRNEQFF. The CDR3 region has the DNA TGCAGCGTTGACCCCTCGGCTAGCGGGGGGGCCCGCCATCGCAATGAGCAGTTCTTC.